These 21 T cell receptor beta chains were sequenced from one sample in a study of metastatic and nonmetastatic thyroid tumors. Using MiXCR, TCRdb reanalyzed the PCR reads. In the table there are some 20,000 clones, about a third of which are singletons. Patients were all untreated before their thyroid surgery. The specimen sequenced was tumor tissue. These receptors originate from a female donor with papillary thyroid cancer or a benign thyroid nodule (not recorded which). Some clones in this sample may be carry-over from other donors' samples.

The CDR3 region has the DNA TGTGCCAGCAGGGAACAGGGGGTTAATTCACCCCTCCACTTT. This gives the protein CASREQGVNSPLHF. This chain links TRBV2 with TRBJ1-6, with 8 bases identical to TRBD1. In germline, CDR1 is SNHLY, CDR2 FYNNEI. With 6 bases clipped from V and 6 bases from J, the junction kept 4 bases outside the gene matches. The CDR3 runs to 14 residues.

The chain uses TRBV30 and TRBJ1-2; a possible D gene is TRBD1 (5 bases). Germline CDR1 GTSNPN, CDR2 SVGIG (reference sequence). Trimming cost V 0 bases and J 8 bases, with 16 bases left between them. The CDR3 sequence is 14 residues long. In nucleotides, the CDR3 is TGTGCCTGGAGTGTAGCAGAGCCCCAGGGAGGCTACACCTTC. It is translated as CAWSVAEPQGGYTF.

V usage is TRBV6-1 and J usage is TRBJ2-7; TRBD1 matches at 8 bases. Germline CDR1 MNHNS, CDR2 SASEGT. V trimming: 7 bases; J trimming: 1 base; junction bases outside the gene matches: 6. The CDR3 is made up of 14 amino acids. The CDR3 DNA sequence: TGTGCCAGCAAGAGGACAGGGAGGTCCTACGAGCAGTACTTC. Protein product: CASKRTGRSYEQYF.

The gene calls are TRBV19 and TRBJ1-1, with D possibly TRBD1 on 5 matching bases. This CDR3 spans 14 amino acids. Between the trimmed V and J ends, which lost 3 bases and 5 bases, there was a span of 13 bases. Germline V gene data show CDR1 as LNHDA and CDR2 as SQIVND (reference sequence). The CDR3 sequence is CASSMTAGGTEAFF. DNA of the CDR3: TGTGCCAGTAGTATGACGGCTGGGGGTACTGAAGCTTTCTTT.

CDR3 protein: CASSLDAYEDNEQFF. The DNA of the CDR3 is TGTGCCAGCAGCTTGGATGCGTATGAGGACAATGAGCAGTTCTTC. The chain has TRBV11-1 and TRBJ2-1, with D unresolved. The germline V gene encodes CDR1 SGHAT and CDR2 FQDESV (reference sequence). The V end was cut by 3 bases, the J end by 5 bases, with 14 bases between. CDR3 length: 15 amino acids.

This chain links TRBV30 with TRBJ2-7; D is possibly TRBD1 (5 bases). Germline CDR1 and CDR2: GTSNPN and SVGIG (reference sequence). This CDR3 contains 12 residues. V lost 7 bases and J 5 bases, leaving 15 bases between the germline ends. The CDR3 bases are TGTGCCTTTTCCCAAGGGGCGGACGAGCAGTACTTC. Its translation: CAFSQGADEQYF.

The chain couples TRBV20-1 to TRBJ1-1; 8 nucleotides agree with TRBD1. The CDR3 totals 14 residues. Germline V CDR1 and CDR2: DFQATT, SNEGSKA (reference sequence). Unmatched junction bases numbered 9, after V lost 6 bases and J lost 3 bases. The CDR3 loop is CSASLPGGYTEAFF. The CDR3 nucleotides are TGCAGTGCCTCCCTTCCAGGGGGCTACACTGAAGCTTTCTTT.

In DNA, the CDR3 is TGTGCCAGCAGTTACTCCACAAATGAGCAGTTCTTC. It is translated as CASSYSTNEQFF. The chain couples TRBV6-2 or TRBV6-3 to TRBJ2-1; D unclear. Germline V gene data show CDR1 as MNHEY and CDR2 as SVGEGT. CDR3 length: 12 amino acids. Trimming took off 0 bases at V and 7 bases at J, with 4 bases between the two ends.

The rearrangement links TRBV7-9 to TRBJ1-2; D uncertain. The CDR3 runs to 13 residues. Germline V CDR1 and CDR2: SEHNR, FQNEAQ (reference sequence). V dropped 2 bases and J dropped 8 bases, with 12 bases sitting between them. The CDR3 spells CASSLSPGGGYTF. The CDR3 bases are TGTGCCAGCAGCTTATCTCCAGGTGGCGGCTACACCTTC.

V gene TRBV11-2 combines with J gene TRBJ2-7; 14 nucleotides line up with TRBD2. V was clipped by 1 base and J by 2 bases; unmatched bases: 7. Germline lookup yields CDR1 SGHAT and CDR2 FQNNGV. The length of the CDR3 is 18 residues. CDR3 sequence (DNA): TGTGCCAGCAGCTTAGGAGGACTAGCGGGGGGCATAGCCTACGAGCAGTACTTC. It is translated as CASSLGGLAGGIAYEQYF. The variable domain in full, completed from reference TRBV11-2 and TRBJ2-7, reads EAGVAQSPRYKIIEKRQSVAFWCNPISGHATLYWYQQILGQGPKLLIQFQNNGVVDDSQLPKDRFSAERLKGVDSTLKIQPAKLEDSAVYLCASSLGGLAGGIAYEQYFGPGTRLTVT.

DNA of the CDR3: TGTGCCAGCAGCCACGGAGACAACCCCTACGAGCAGTACTTC. Its protein is CASSHGDNPYEQYF. The rearrangement uses TRBV3-1 and TRBJ2-7; D is unresolved. CDR3 length: 14 residues. Germline CDR1 is LGHDT and CDR2 is YNNKEL (reference sequence). Trimming removed 3 bases from V and 2 bases from J, with 11 bases in between.

This clone was counted between two and nine times. The chain uses TRBV6-1 and TRBJ1-2; 10 bases are a match to TRBD1. J lost 8 bases, V lost 5 bases, and 5 bases had no gene match. Germline V lookup: CDR1 MNHNS, CDR2 SASEGT. CDR3 length equals 13 residues. The CDR3 region is CASSTGTGEGYTF. The CDR3 coding sequence is TGTGCCAGCAGTACGGGGACAGGGGAGGGCTACACCTTC.

This clone was seen a few times. This chain connects TRBV7-2 to TRBJ2-1, with D perhaps matching TRBD1 (6 bases). Trimming stripped 0 bases from V and 6 bases from J, with 9 bases between. This CDR3 has 14 amino acids. Germline V gene data show CDR1 as SGHTA and CDR2 as FQGNSA. The CDR3 coding sequence is TGTGCCAGCAGCTTAGCCGGGACATTCAATGAGCAGTTCTTC. This codes for CASSLAGTFNEQFF.

This chain links TRBV19 with TRBJ2-7; D gene uncertain. Trimming cost V 6 bases and J 2 bases, with 5 bases left between them. This CDR3 is 11 amino acids long. Per the germline V gene, CDR1 is LNHDA and CDR2 is SQIVND (reference sequence). Written as DNA, the CDR3 is TGTGCCAGTAGGGGTACCTACGAGCAGTACTTC. This translates into CASRGTYEQYF.

The chain joins TRBV20-1 to TRBJ2-7; the match to TRBD2 covers 9 bases. The germline V gene encodes CDR1 DFQATT and CDR2 SNEGSKA (reference sequence). The CDR3 runs 16 residues. With V trimmed by 5 bases and J by 1 base, 12 bases remained unmatched. CDR3 residues: CSAPVRGSGSSYEQYF. CDR3 coding DNA: TGCAGTGCTCCCGTTCGGGGTAGCGGGAGTTCCTACGAGCAGTACTTC.

The sample holds a few counts of this clone. The V gene is TRBV12-3 or TRBV12-4, the J gene TRBJ1-6; weak D call: TRBD1 (5 bases). CDR3 length equals 13 residues. Deletions cut 7 bases from V and 6 bases from J, with 10 bases between. This CDR3 reads CASKRDSNSPLHF. For the CDR3, the DNA is TGTGCCAGCAAGCGGGACTCTAATTCACCCCTCCACTTT.

This chain uses TRBV6-1 with TRBJ2-3, with D possibly matching TRBD1 (6 bases). The V gene lost 5 bases and the J gene lost 2 bases, with 14 bases spanning the gap. Germline V gene lookup returns CDR1 MNHNS and CDR2 SASEGT. This CDR3 comprises 15 residues. The CDR3 sequence is CASSWGRRDTDTQYF. CDR3 nucleotides: TGTGCCAGCAGTTGGGGGCGCCGGGACACAGATACGCAGTATTTT.

This clone was seen more than once but under ten times. The chain recombines TRBV28 with TRBJ1-2, with 10 bases identical to TRBD1. V lost 4 bases, J lost 4 bases, and 9 bases stayed unmatched. The CDR3 loop spans 16 amino acids. The germline V gene encodes CDR1 MDHEN and CDR2 SYDVKM. The CDR3 reads CASSSRQGATSYGYTF. CDR3 DNA: TGTGCCAGCAGTTCTCGACAGGGGGCAACTAGCTATGGCTACACCTTC.

This clone has only a few counts. The chain employs TRBV28 and TRBJ2-1; D possibly corresponds to TRBD1 (6 bases). There are 15 residues in the CDR3. Between the trimmed V and J ends, which lost 5 bases and 12 bases, there was a span of 23 bases. CDR1 is MDHEN and CDR2 is SYDVKM in the germline V gene. In DNA, the CDR3 is TGTGCCAGCAGTGTAACCGGGACATCACCCACGGGGCAGTTCTTC. This gives the protein CASSVTGTSPTGQFF.

The V call is TRBV27, the J call TRBJ1-1; perhaps TRBD1 as D (6 bases). Per germline, CDR1 MNHEY and CDR2 SMNVEV (reference sequence). The CDR3 has 13 residues. V was clipped by 6 bases and J by 5 bases, with 13 bases between them. CDR3 amino acids: CASSLTGTTEAFF. The CDR3, as DNA: TGTGCCAGCAGCTTAACAGGGACAACTGAAGCTTTCTTT.

This clone has only a few counts. The chain joins TRBV27 to TRBJ1-5, with 11 bases lining up with TRBD1. Looked up from germline, CDR1 is MNHEY and CDR2 is SMNVEV (reference sequence). This CDR3 contains 17 residues. With 5 bases clipped from V and 5 bases from J, the junction kept 11 bases outside the gene matches. CDR3 region: CASSLGRDRGIDQPQHF. The CDR3 nucleotides read TGTGCCAGCAGTCTAGGTCGGGACAGGGGGATTGATCAGCCCCAGCATTTT.